The 18 T cell receptor beta chains below come from one sample, sequenced in a study of T-cell reconstitution after alpha-beta-depleted transplantation in children. During its preparation, the TCRbeta library received unique molecular identifiers. TCRdb reprocessed the PCR reads with MiXCR, giving one entry per CDR3 protein. Seen here are approximately 240,000 distinct CDR3 sequences, 11% observed once, and the top ten hold roughly 28%. Here the sequenced sample was PBMCs, taken before TCRalphabeta/CD19-depleted stem cell transplant. The receptor source for this set is a child younger than two with acute myeloid leukemia, due to receive a stem cell transplant.

Remarks on this clonotype: This could be a read error, since a much larger clone is one nucleotide away. The CDR3 DNA reads as TGTACCAGCAGCTTAGCGGGGGGGCGCTCCTACAATGAGCAGTTCTTC. This sequence encodes CTSSLAGGRSYNEQFF. The V and J genes are TRBV11-2 and TRBJ2-1; 11 bases match TRBD2. CDR1 SGHAT and CDR2 FQNNGV come from the germline V gene. This CDR3 has 16 amino acids.

This clonotype appeared many times. The CDR3 sequence: CASSQGTGLASYNEQFF. For the CDR3, the DNA is TGTGCCAGCAGCCAAGGGACCGGACTAGCCTCCTACAATGAGCAGTTCTTC. The chain carries TRBV14 and TRBJ2-1; 8 positions agree with TRBD2. The V gene's germline CDR1 is SGHDN and CDR2 FVKESK. The CDR3 is 17 residues long. J lost 0 bases, V lost 1 base, and 5 bases had no gene match.

This clonotype has at least ten counts. The genes are TRBV7-9 and TRBJ2-1, with 7 nucleotides matching TRBD2. There are 15 residues in the CDR3. Losses at the gene ends were 6 bases for V and 4 bases for J; bases not matched to a gene: 9. Germline CDR1 SEHNR, CDR2 FQNEAQ (reference sequence). CDR3 region: CASSPRGFKYNEQFF. In DNA, the CDR3 is TGTGCCAGCAGTCCGCGGGGGTTCAAGTACAATGAGCAGTTCTTC.

This clonotype has only a few counts. The CDR3 loop is CASSPQGAHGYTF. For the CDR3, the DNA is TGTGCCAGCAGTCCACAGGGGGCGCATGGCTACACCTTC. This chain joins TRBV6-1 and TRBJ1-2; TRBD1 agrees at 9 bases. The junction had 4 bases not matched to a gene; V was cut back by 5 bases and J by 6 bases. CDR1 is MNHNS and CDR2 is SASEGT in the germline V gene. The CDR3 is made up of 13 amino acids.

This clonotype was observed many times. CDR3 sequence (DNA): TGCAGTGCTAGTCCAGGGACCTACGAGCAGTACTTC. It translates to CSASPGTYEQYF. The chain links TRBV20-1 to TRBJ2-7; D perhaps matches TRBD1 (5 bases). V dropped 3 bases and J dropped 2 bases, with 8 bases sitting between them. The CDR3 has 12 amino acids. Germline CDR1 DFQATT, CDR2 SNEGSKA (reference sequence).

This clonotype was seen at least ten times. The V and J genes are TRBV12-3 or TRBV12-4 and TRBJ1-1; D remains unclear. V shed 3 bases and J shed 7 bases, with 6 bases lying between them. This CDR3 contains 11 residues. CDR3: CASSFGIEAFF. The CDR3 nucleotides read TGTGCCAGCAGTTTCGGCATTGAAGCTTTCTTT.

This clonotype was detected many times. This chain connects TRBV14 to TRBJ2-2, with 9 bases aligning to TRBD2. Looked up from germline, CDR1 is SGHDN and CDR2 is FVKESK. The CDR3 length is 21 residues. The J segment lost 1 base and the V segment lost 1 base, leaving 16 bases of the junction unmatched. CDR3 sequence: CASSQAFSGRVSLRNTGELFF. CDR3 DNA sequence: TGTGCCAGCAGCCAAGCCTTTAGCGGGAGAGTATCCTTAAGGAACACCGGGGAGCTGTTTTTT. The complete variable domain, with remaining parts taken from reference TRBV14 and TRBJ2-2, reads EAGVTQFPSHSVIEKGQTVTLRCDPISGHDNLYWYRRVMGKEIKFLLHFVKESKQDESGMPNNRFLAERTGGTYSTLKVQPAELEDSGVYFCASSQAFSGRVSLRNTGELFFGEGSRLTVL.

In this sample, this clonotype turned up a few times. The rearrangement joins TRBV18 to TRBJ2-1; D may correspond to TRBD1 or TRBD2 (5 bases each). This CDR3 has 16 residues. Per germline, CDR1 KGHSH and CDR2 LQKENI. V was cut by 0 bases and J by 3 bases, with 12 bases left in between. This CDR3 is CASSPPSLGGYNEQFF. CDR3 DNA sequence: TGTGCCAGCTCACCACCGTCCCTTGGGGGCTACAATGAGCAGTTCTTC.

The table lists this clonotype with many counts. The chain employs TRBV25-1 and TRBJ2-2; D gene uncertain. Per the germline V gene, CDR1 is MGHDK and CDR2 is SYGVNS. The CDR3 runs to 15 residues. The ends were cut back, 7 bases at V and 3 bases at J, with 15 bases in the middle. The DNA for the CDR3 is TGTGCCAGCAAATCATTGTACACAGACACCGGGGAGCTGTTTTTT. Protein product: CASKSLYTDTGELFF.

This clonotype was picked up many times. V and J are TRBV18 and TRBJ1-5; TRBD1 agrees at 7 bases. CDR3 length: 15 amino acids. CDR1 and CDR2 (germline): KGHSH, LQKENI. The ends lost 3 bases at V and 2 bases at J; junction bases unmatched: 4. CDR3 loop: CASSPRGPGNQPQHF. CDR3 sequence (DNA): TGTGCCAGCTCACCGAGGGGGCCCGGCAATCAGCCCCAGCATTTT.

This clonotype appeared many times. This chain connects TRBV27 to TRBJ2-1; TRBD1 matches at 7 bases. The J segment lost 8 bases and the V segment lost 6 bases, leaving 13 bases of the junction unmatched. CDR1 is MNHEY and CDR2 is SMNVEV in the germline V gene (reference sequence). This CDR3 spans 15 amino acids. The CDR3 loop reads CASRALTGPGDEQFF. CDR3 in DNA: TGTGCCAGCAGGGCCCTGACAGGGCCTGGGGATGAGCAGTTCTTC.

Many counts were recorded for this clonotype. CDR3 residues: CASSSPADTQYF. CDR3 DNA: TGTGCCAGCAGCTCTCCCGCAGATACGCAGTATTTT. The chain uses TRBV7-9 and TRBJ2-3; D is unclear. V was clipped by 4 bases and J by 4 bases, with 6 bases between them. The CDR3 spans 12 residues. Germline values: CDR1 SEHNR, CDR2 FQNEAQ (reference sequence).

In its sample, this clonotype was seen many times. The CDR3 DNA sequence: TGCAGCGTTGGAGGCCGGGAGAATTCCTACGAGCAGTACTTC. It translates to CSVGGRENSYEQYF. This chain connects TRBV29-1 to TRBJ2-7, with D perhaps TRBD2 (6 bases). V dropped 4 bases and J dropped 1 base, with 14 bases sitting between them. Germline assignment: CDR1 SQVTM and CDR2 ANQGSEA. CDR3 size: 14 residues.

This clonotype was detected many times. The chain combines TRBV15 with TRBJ2-1; 11 positions match TRBD1. The CDR3 sequence is 14 residues long. CDR1 and CDR2 (germline): LNHNV, YYDKDF (reference sequence). Losses at the gene ends were 7 bases for V and 11 bases for J; bases not matched to a gene: 10. DNA for the CDR3: TGTGCCACCACCGTGGACAGGGGGCATACAAAGCAGTTCTTC. This gives the protein CATTVDRGHTKQFF.

The chain links TRBV29-1 to TRBJ1-1; no firm D call. CDR1 is SQVTM and CDR2 is ANQGSEA in the germline V gene. Trimming cost V 6 bases and J 11 bases, with 16 bases left between them. The CDR3 sequence is 11 residues long. This CDR3 reads CSVPSRGGAFF. The CDR3 bases are TGCAGCGTCCCTTCCCGGGGTGGTGCTTTCTTT.

This clonotype turned up a few times. V gene TRBV19 combines with J gene TRBJ2-7; D possibly uses TRBD1 or TRBD2 (5 bases each). The CDR3 length is 14 residues. Germline V gene sequence: CDR1 LNHDA, CDR2 SQIVND (reference sequence). Trimming cost V 3 bases and J 5 bases, with 14 bases left between them. The chain's CDR3 is CASSIRGGRDEQYF. CDR3 sequence (DNA): TGTGCCAGTAGTATTCGGGGCGGAAGAGACGAGCAGTACTTC.

V usage is TRBV11-1 and J usage is TRBJ2-1, with 11 positions matching TRBD2. Per germline, CDR1 SGHAT and CDR2 FQDESV (reference sequence). The CDR3 is 19 amino acids. J was trimmed by 0 bases and V by 4 bases; bases with no gene match: 11. CDR3 coding DNA: TGTGCCAGCAGCTACCGCCGGACTAGCGGGCGCAGCTCCTACAATGAGCAGTTCTTC. Protein product: CASSYRRTSGRSSYNEQFF.

There are many counts of this clonotype. This chain connects TRBV29-1 to TRBJ1-5; possible D gene TRBD1, 5 bases. This CDR3 region has 13 residues. The V and J ends lost 5 bases and 5 bases respectively, with 13 bases between them. CDR1 and CDR2 (germline): SQVTM, ANQGSEA. The CDR3 bases are TGCAGCGTTTCTGGGACGATCGATCAGCCCCAGCATTTT. Its protein product is CSVSGTIDQPQHF.